The rows below give T cell receptor beta chains drawn from one sample of a study of response to subunit inactivated influenza vaccine. TCRdb re-called the RT-PCR reads with MiXCR, one entry per CDR3 protein. The repertoire holds 500,000 to 550,000 distinct CDR3 sequences, with about 8% as singletons. The sample was PBMCs from blood, taken less than 30 months after vaccination. Receptors originate from a man aged 50 to 75 who received an inactivated influenza vaccine. Both conserved end residues are part of each CDR3. The D gene is left open where the match is weak. Rows give clone size only sometimes, using once, few, many, or a class for an expanded clone.

d_call j_call v_call clone_size cdr3_aa cdr3_nt
TRBD1 TRBJ2-4 TRBV11-1 few CASSLATGEKNIQYF TGTGCCAGCAGCTTAGCTACAGGGGAAAAAAACATTCAGTACTTC
- TRBJ1-3 TRBV2 - CASSEALRGQRVGNTIYF TGTGCCAGCAGTGAAGCGCTTCGGGGTCAGCGGGTCGGAAACACCATATATTTT
TRBD2 TRBJ2-7 TRBV20-1 few CSATSGGTYEQYF TGCAGTGCTACCTCGGGAGGGACCTACGAGCAGTACTTC
TRBD1 TRBJ1-1 TRBV5-1 few CASSSGTGTQFRNTEAFF TGCGCCAGCAGCTCCGGGACAGGGACACAATTTCGGAACACTGAAGCTTTCTTT
- TRBJ2-2 TRBV18 - CASSDKARQISTGELFF TGTGCCAGCTCAGATAAAGCGCGCCAGATTTCAACCGGGGAGCTGTTTTTT
TRBD1 TRBJ1-2 TRBV14 - CASSRTGVDGYTF TGTGCCAGCAGCCGTACAGGGGTCGATGGCTACACCTTC
- TRBJ2-2 TRBV19 once CASSIWRNTGELFF TGTGCCAGTAGTATCTGGCGAAACACCGGGGAGCTGTTTTTT
- TRBJ1-2 TRBV10-3 - CAISESALNYGYTF TGTGCCATCAGTGAGTCCGCCTTAAACTATGGCTACACCTTC
TRBD2 TRBJ2-1 TRBV5-1 many CASSLGGGVPNEQFF TGCGCCAGCAGCTTGGGCGGGGGAGTTCCCAATGAGCAGTTCTTC
TRBD1 TRBJ1-5 TRBV12-3/TRBV12-4 many CASRDKTGNQPQHF TGTGCCAGCAGGGACAAGACAGGGAACCAGCCCCAGCATTTT
TRBD2 TRBJ2-1 TRBV29-1 many CSVEFPSGSSYNEQFF TGCAGCGTTGAATTTCCTAGCGGGAGCTCCTACAATGAGCAGTTCTTC
- TRBJ2-6 TRBV7-9 - CASSFTGPGANVLTF TGTGCCAGCAGCTTTACAGGGCCTGGGGCCAACGTCCTGACTTTC
TRBD1 TRBJ2-4 TRBV27 - CASSPGQVLAKNIQYF TGTGCCAGCAGTCCTGGACAGGTCCTAGCCAAAAACATTCAGTACTTC
TRBD1 TRBJ2-7 TRBV13 - CASSQGQVAYEQYF TGTGCCAGCAGCCAAGGACAGGTTGCCTACGAGCAGTACTTC
- TRBJ2-1 TRBV11-3 few CASSLDRTKEQFF TGTGCCAGCAGCTTAGATAGGACGAAGGAGCAGTTCTTC
- TRBJ2-1 TRBV11-2 few CASSTSFGNEQFF TGTGCCAGCAGCACCAGCTTTGGTAATGAGCAGTTCTTC
TRBD2 TRBJ2-1 TRBV2 few CASSRSGRAGPEQFF TGTGCCAGCAGCCGGAGCGGGAGGGCCGGTCCCGAGCAGTTCTTC
- TRBJ2-7 TRBV19 - CASSIDYAGQDEQYF TGTGCCAGTAGTATAGATTACGCGGGCCAGGACGAGCAGTACTTC
- TRBJ2-7 TRBV12-3/TRBV12-4 many CASSPYGTLYEQYF TGTGCCAGCAGTCCCTACGGGACACTTTACGAGCAGTACTTC
TRBD1 TRBJ2-3 TRBV7-2 few CASRLDRASTDTQYF TGTGCCAGCAGGCTCGACAGGGCTAGCACAGATACGCAGTATTTT
- TRBJ2-5 TRBV3-1 - CASSRQGEGTQYF TGTGCCAGCAGCCGGCAGGGCGAGGGGACCCAGTACTTC
- TRBJ1-5 TRBV2 - CASSELGKPQHF TGTGCCAGCAGTGAATTGGGGAAGCCCCAGCATTTT
- TRBJ2-3 TRBV7-3 - CASSSGAWADTQYF TGTGCCAGCAGCTCCGGAGCGTGGGCAGATACGCAGTATTTT
- TRBJ2-7 TRBV4-3 many CASSQVKGAKGRTYEQYF TGCGCCAGCAGCCAAGTAAAGGGAGCAAAGGGGAGAACCTACGAGCAGTACTTC
TRBD1 TRBJ2-3 TRBV12-3/TRBV12-4 - CASSRTGGSTDTQYF TGTGCCAGCAGCCGGACAGGGGGTTCAACAGATACGCAGTATTTT
TRBD2 TRBJ2-1 TRBV7-3 - CASSVTSGFSYNEQFF TGTGCCAGCAGCGTGACTAGCGGGTTCTCCTACAATGAGCAGTTCTTC
- TRBJ2-5 TRBV27 - CASSPEWQTGTRKTQYF TGTGCCAGCAGTCCCGAATGGCAAACCGGGACACGAAAGACCCAGTACTTC
- TRBJ1-1 TRBV11-2 - CASSSGQLTEAFF TGTGCCAGCAGCTCCGGACAGCTCACTGAAGCTTTCTTT
- TRBJ2-7 TRBV27 many CASSSLRAYEQYF TGTGCCAGCAGTTCCTTGAGGGCTTACGAGCAGTACTTC
- TRBJ2-3 TRBV20-1 many CSARDRDRTDTQYF TGCAGTGCTAGAGACAGGGACCGCACAGATACGCAGTATTTT
TRBD2 TRBJ2-1 TRBV6-5 many CASSYSSGGYNEQFF TGTGCCAGCAGTTACTCGAGCGGGGGTTACAATGAGCAGTTCTTC
TRBD2 TRBJ2-1 TRBV10-3 - CAISEAGGAYNEQFF TGTGCCATCAGTGAGGCGGGGGGTGCCTACAATGAGCAGTTCTTC
- TRBJ2-3 TRBV4-3 - CASSQGGGRSTDTQYF TGCGCCAGCAGCCAGGGGGGGGGCCGAAGCACAGATACGCAGTATTTT
TRBD2 TRBJ2-2 TRBV20-1 few CSARGPSGGKAGELFF TGCAGTGCTAGAGGTCCTAGCGGGGGGAAGGCCGGGGAGCTGTTTTTT
- TRBJ1-1 TRBV20-1 few CSAREGKMGYEAFF TGCAGTGCTAGAGAAGGCAAGATGGGGTATGAAGCTTTCTTT
- TRBJ1-6 TRBV7-8 - CASSPGQGSGIDSPLHF TGTGCCAGCAGCCCCGGCCAGGGGAGCGGTATTGATTCACCCCTCCACTTT
TRBD1 TRBJ1-2 TRBV20-1 - CSAQGATNYGYTF TGCAGTGCTCAGGGGGCAACTAACTATGGCTACACCTTC
- TRBJ2-7 TRBV20-1 few CSGGRVYEQYF TGCAGTGGTGGCAGGGTCTACGAGCAGTACTTC
- TRBJ2-4 TRBV4-2 few CASSQEMGRGRGKNIQYF TGTGCCAGCAGCCAAGAGATGGGAAGGGGAAGGGGAAAAAACATTCAGTACTTC
TRBD2 TRBJ2-1 TRBV7-9 - CASNPSRGGFNEQFF TGTGCCAGCAACCCCTCGCGGGGGGGCTTTAATGAGCAGTTCTTC
- TRBJ2-5 TRBV7-3 - CASGDGETQYF TGTGCCTCCGGGGATGGAGAGACCCAGTACTTC
- TRBJ2-3 TRBV7-2 - CALGGGAPYF TGTGCCCTAGGTGGGGGGGCCCCGTATTTT
- TRBJ2-7 TRBV9 many CASSSDNRFYEQYF TGTGCCAGCAGCTCAGACAACAGGTTCTACGAGCAGTACTTC
- TRBJ2-5 TRBV5-1 few CASSLAKWSGRQETQYF TGCGCCAGCAGCTTGGCCAAGTGGAGCGGGCGCCAAGAGACCCAGTACTTC
TRBD1 TRBJ2-7 TRBV12-3/TRBV12-4 - CASSPGTGASEQYF TGTGCCAGCAGTCCCGGGACAGGGGCCTCCGAGCAGTACTTC
TRBD1 TRBJ2-2 TRBV6-4 many CASSVQGATGELFF TGTGCCAGCAGCGTACAGGGGGCGACCGGGGAGCTGTTTTTT
TRBD2 TRBJ2-1 TRBV2 many CASSGLAGSSYNEQFF TGTGCCAGCAGTGGATTAGCGGGGAGCTCCTACAATGAGCAGTTCTTC
TRBD1 TRBJ1-5 TRBV20-1 - CSARDLDRGRQPQHF TGCAGTGCTAGAGATCTGGACAGGGGGCGTCAGCCCCAGCATTTT
- TRBJ2-3 TRBV4-1 few CASSQEATGTGTDTQYF TGCGCCAGCAGCCAGGAAGCCACAGGGACCGGCACAGATACGCAGTATTTT
- TRBJ2-7 TRBV6-5 - CASSHGQNDWLF TGTGCCAGCAGCCACGGACAGAATGACTGGCTCTTC
- TRBJ2-5 TRBV7-2 few CASSLAGALRETQYF TGTGCCAGCAGCTTAGCAGGGGCCTTGAGGGAGACCCAGTACTTC
- TRBJ1-1 TRBV6-2/TRBV6-3 few CASSYEPGAVTEAFF TGTGCCAGCAGTTACGAACCGGGGGCAGTCACTGAAGCTTTCTTT
TRBD1 TRBJ1-2 TRBV5-1 few CASSSGQPIYGYTF TGCGCCAGCAGCTCGGGACAGCCCATCTATGGCTACACCTTC
- TRBJ1-2 TRBV20-1 - CSATQGTGYAF TGCAGTGCTACGCAGGGGACCGGCTACGCCTTC
TRBD1 TRBJ2-7 TRBV6-1 - CASSGRDSISYEQYF TGTGCCAGCAGTGGCCGGGACAGTATCTCCTACGAGCAGTACTTC
- TRBJ2-1 TRBV7-2 many CASSFASRTEQFF TGTGCCAGCAGCTTCGCTAGCCGCACTGAGCAGTTCTTC
- TRBJ2-5 TRBV20-1 few CSARPLDFQETQYF TGCAGTGCTAGACCACTAGACTTCCAAGAGACCCAGTACTTC
- TRBJ2-1 TRBV20-1 few CSARDFRETTLNEQFF TGCAGTGCTAGAGATTTCCGGGAGACGACTCTCAATGAGCAGTTCTTC
- TRBJ2-7 TRBV20-1 few CSANGQSIAYEQYF TGCAGTGCTAATGGACAGAGCATAGCCTACGAGCAGTACTTC
- TRBJ2-3 TRBV2 - CASSDATSTTDTQYF TGTGCCAGCAGTGACGCCACATCAACTACAGATACGCAGTATTTT